This TCR beta chain was retrieved from a study of early T cells in non-severe SARS-CoV-2 infection. Study in general: From unsorted whole blood, bulk RNA was sequenced, and the chains remained unpaired.

As part of library construction, unique molecular identifiers were attached to individual cDNA molecules. MiXCR, applied by TCRdb to the 5' RACE reads, yields one record per CDR3 protein. The sample lists tens of thousands of distinct CDR3 sequences; 10% were seen once. Ten or more counts support this clonotype. V trimming: 6 bases; J trimming: 2 bases; junction bases outside the gene matches: 5. This CDR3 has 14 amino acids. The germline CDR1 and CDR2 sequences are SNHLY and FYNNEI. The chain couples TRBV2 to TRBJ2-5; 8 bases map to TRBD1. The sequenced sample was whole blood. The receptor's source is an adult who was a healthcare worker with PCR-confirmed SARS-CoV-2 infection or an uninfected control (not recorded which). This CDR3 reads CASRPGQGQETQYF. As DNA, the CDR3 is TGTGCCAGCAGGCCCGGACAGGGACAAGAGACCCAGTACTTC.